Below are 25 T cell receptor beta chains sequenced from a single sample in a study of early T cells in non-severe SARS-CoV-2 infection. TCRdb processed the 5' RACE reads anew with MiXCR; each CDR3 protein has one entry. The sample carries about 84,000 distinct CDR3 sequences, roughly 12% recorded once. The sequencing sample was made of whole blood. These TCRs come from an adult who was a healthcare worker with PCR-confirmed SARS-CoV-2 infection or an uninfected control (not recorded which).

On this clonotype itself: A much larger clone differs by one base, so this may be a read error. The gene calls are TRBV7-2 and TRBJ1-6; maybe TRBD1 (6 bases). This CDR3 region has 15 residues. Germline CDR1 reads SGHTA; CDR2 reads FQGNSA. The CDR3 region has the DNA TGTGTCAGCACCCTGAGGCAGGGGCCTAATTCACCCCTCCACTTT. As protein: CVSTLRQGPNSPLHF.

The CDR3 bases are TGTGCCAGCAGCCTGACCCCCTCTCGAGGACAGGCTTCCTACGAGCAGTACTTC. It is translated as CASSLTPSRGQASYEQYF. The rearrangement joins TRBV28 to TRBJ2-7, with TRBD1 matching 7 bases. The CDR3 covers 18 residues. V shed 6 bases and J 1 base; nucleotides not matched to a gene: 18. Looked up from germline, CDR1 is MDHEN and CDR2 is SYDVKM.

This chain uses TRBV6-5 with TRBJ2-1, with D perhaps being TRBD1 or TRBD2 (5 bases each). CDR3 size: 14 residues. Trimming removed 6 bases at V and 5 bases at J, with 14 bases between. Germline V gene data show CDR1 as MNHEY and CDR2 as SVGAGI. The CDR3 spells CASRTGGFHNEQFF. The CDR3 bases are TGTGCCAGCAGAACTGGGGGATTCCACAATGAGCAGTTCTTC.

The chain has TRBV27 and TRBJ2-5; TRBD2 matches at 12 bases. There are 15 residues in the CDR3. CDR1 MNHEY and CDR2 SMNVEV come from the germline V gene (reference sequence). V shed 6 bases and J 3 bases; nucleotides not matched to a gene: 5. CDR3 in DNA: TGTGCCAGCAGCCGGACTAGCGGGAAGGAAGAGACCCAGTACTTC. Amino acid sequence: CASSRTSGKEETQYF.

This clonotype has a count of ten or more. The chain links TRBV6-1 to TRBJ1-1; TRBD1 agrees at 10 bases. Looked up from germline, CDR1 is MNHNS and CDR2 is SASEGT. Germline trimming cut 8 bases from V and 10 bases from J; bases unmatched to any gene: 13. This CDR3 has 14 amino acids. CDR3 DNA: TGTGCCAGCGGACGGGGGGGGACAGGGGCATTAGCTTTCTTT. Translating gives CASGRGGTGALAFF.

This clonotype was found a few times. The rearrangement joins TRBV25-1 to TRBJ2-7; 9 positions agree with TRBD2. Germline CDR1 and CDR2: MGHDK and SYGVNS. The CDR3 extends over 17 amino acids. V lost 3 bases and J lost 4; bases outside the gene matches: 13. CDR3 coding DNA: TGTGCCAGCAGTGATTCCCTAGCGGGAAGGGGTCCTTACGAGCAGTACTTC. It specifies CASSDSLAGRGPYEQYF.

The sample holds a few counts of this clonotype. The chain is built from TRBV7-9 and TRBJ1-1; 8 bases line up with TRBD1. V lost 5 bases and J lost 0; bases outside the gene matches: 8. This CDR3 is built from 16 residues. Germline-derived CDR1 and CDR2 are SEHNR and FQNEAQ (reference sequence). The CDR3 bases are TGTGCCAGCAGCCCAAGACAGGGGTCAATGAACACTGAAGCTTTCTTT. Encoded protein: CASSPRQGSMNTEAFF.

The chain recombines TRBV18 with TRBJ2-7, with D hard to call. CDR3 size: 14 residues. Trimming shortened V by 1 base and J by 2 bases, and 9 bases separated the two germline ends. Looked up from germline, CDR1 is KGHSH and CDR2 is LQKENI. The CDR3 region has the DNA TGTGCCAGCTCACCACAAGACGGTACCTACGAGCAGTACTTC. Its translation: CASSPQDGTYEQYF.

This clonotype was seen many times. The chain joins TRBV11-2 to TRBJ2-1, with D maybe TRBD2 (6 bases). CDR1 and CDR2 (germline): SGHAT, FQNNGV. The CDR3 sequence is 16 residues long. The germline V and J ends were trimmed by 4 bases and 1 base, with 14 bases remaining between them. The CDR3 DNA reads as TGTGCCAGCAGCTCCCGCCTAGCGTCATCCTACAATGAGCAGTTCTTC. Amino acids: CASSSRLASSYNEQFF. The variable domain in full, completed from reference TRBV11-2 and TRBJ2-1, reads EAGVAQSPRYKIIEKRQSVAFWCNPISGHATLYWYQQILGQGPKLLIQFQNNGVVDDSQLPKDRFSAERLKGVDSTLKIQPAKLEDSAVYLCASSSRLASSYNEQFFGPGTRLTVL.

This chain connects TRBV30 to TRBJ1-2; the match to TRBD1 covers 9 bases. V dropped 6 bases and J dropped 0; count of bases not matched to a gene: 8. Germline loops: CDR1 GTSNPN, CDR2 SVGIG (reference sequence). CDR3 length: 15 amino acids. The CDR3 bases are TGTGCCTGCCCCCGGACAGGGGTCACTAACTATGGCTACACCTTC. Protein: CACPRTGVTNYGYTF.

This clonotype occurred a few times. CDR3 coding DNA: TGTGCCACCAGTGACTCGTGGACCAGATACAATGAGCAGTTCTTC. Amino acids: CATSDSWTRYNEQFF. The chain joins TRBV24-1 to TRBJ2-1, with unresolved D. The CDR3 is made up of 15 amino acids. The ends were cut back, 4 bases at V and 4 bases at J, with 13 bases in the middle. The V gene's germline CDR1 is KGHDR and CDR2 SFDVKD.

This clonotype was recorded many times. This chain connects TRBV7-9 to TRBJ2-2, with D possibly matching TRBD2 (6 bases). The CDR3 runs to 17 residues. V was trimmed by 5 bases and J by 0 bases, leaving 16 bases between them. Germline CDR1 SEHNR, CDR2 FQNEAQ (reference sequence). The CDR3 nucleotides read TGTGCCAGCAGCCCGACAGCACGGGGGACGAACACCGGGGAGCTGTTTTTT. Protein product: CASSPTARGTNTGELFF.

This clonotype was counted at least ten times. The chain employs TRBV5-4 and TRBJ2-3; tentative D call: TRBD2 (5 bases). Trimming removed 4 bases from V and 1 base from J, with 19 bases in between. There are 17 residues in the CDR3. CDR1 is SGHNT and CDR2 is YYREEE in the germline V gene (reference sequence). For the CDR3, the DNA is TGTGCCAGCAGCGGGGTTGAACGGGGAAGCCGCACAGATACGCAGTATTTT. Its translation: CASSGVERGSRTDTQYF.

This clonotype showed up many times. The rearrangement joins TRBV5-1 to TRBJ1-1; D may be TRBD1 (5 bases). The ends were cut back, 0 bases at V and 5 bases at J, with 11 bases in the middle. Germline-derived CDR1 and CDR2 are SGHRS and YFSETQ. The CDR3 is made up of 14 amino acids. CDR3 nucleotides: TGCGCCAGCAGCTTGGAGGGGCTGGGGACTGAAGCTTTCTTT. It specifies CASSLEGLGTEAFF.

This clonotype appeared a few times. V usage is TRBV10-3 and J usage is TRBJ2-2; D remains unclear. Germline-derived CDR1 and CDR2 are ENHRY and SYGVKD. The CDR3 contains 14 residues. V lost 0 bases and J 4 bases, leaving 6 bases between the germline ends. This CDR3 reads CAISESAVTGELFF. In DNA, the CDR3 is TGTGCCATCAGTGAGTCTGCAGTCACCGGGGAGCTGTTTTTT.

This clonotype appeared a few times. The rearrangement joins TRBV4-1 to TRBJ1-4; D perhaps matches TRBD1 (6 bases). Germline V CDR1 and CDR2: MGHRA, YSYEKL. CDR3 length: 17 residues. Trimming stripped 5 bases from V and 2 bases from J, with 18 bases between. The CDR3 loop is CASSEGSRGGTNEKLFF. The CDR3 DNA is TGCGCCAGCAGCGAAGGGAGTAGGGGGGGCACTAATGAAAAACTGTTTTTT.

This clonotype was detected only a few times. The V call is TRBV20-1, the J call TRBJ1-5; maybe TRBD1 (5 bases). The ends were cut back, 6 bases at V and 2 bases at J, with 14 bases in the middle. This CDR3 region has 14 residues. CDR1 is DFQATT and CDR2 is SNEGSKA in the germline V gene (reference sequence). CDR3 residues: CSATKGSGNQPQHF. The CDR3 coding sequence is TGCAGTGCCACCAAGGGGTCAGGCAATCAGCCCCAGCATTTT.

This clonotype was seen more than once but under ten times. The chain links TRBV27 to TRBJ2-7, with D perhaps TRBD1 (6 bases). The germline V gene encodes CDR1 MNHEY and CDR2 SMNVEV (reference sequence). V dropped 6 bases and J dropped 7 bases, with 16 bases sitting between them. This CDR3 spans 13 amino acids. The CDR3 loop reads CASSYSGVREQYF. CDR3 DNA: TGTGCCAGCAGCTATTCAGGGGTCAGGGAGCAGTACTTC.

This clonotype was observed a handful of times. The DNA for the CDR3 is TGTGCCAGTAGTTTTACCGGGACTTCCCCTAGCACAGATACGCAGTATTTT. Residues: CASSFTGTSPSTDTQYF. This rearrangement joins TRBV19 to TRBJ2-3; maybe TRBD2 (6 bases). The CDR3 has 17 amino acids. CDR1 and CDR2 (germline): LNHDA, SQIVND (reference sequence). V dropped 5 bases and J dropped 0 bases, with 18 bases sitting between them. Supplemented by reference TRBV19 and TRBJ2-3, the full variable domain reads DGGITQSPKYLFRKEGQNVTLSCEQNLNHDAMYWYRQDPGQGLRLIYYSQIVNDFQKGDIAEGYSVSREKKESFPLTVTSAQKNPTAFYLCASSFTGTSPSTDTQYFGPGTRLTVL.

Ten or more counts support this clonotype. CDR3 bases: TGCAGTGCTAGAAAGAACAGCAACACTGAAGCTTTCTTT. It codes for CSARKNSNTEAFF. V and J are TRBV20-1 and TRBJ1-1; D gene uncertain. Trimming removed 2 bases from V and 2 bases from J, with 9 bases in between. This CDR3 has 13 residues. The germline gives CDR1 DFQATT, CDR2 SNEGSKA (reference sequence).

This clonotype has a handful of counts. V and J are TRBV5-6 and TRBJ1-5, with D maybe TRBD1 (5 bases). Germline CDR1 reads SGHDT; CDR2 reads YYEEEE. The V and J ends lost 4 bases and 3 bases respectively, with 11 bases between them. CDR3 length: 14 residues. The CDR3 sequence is CASSKGPYNQPQHF. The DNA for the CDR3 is TGTGCCAGCAGCAAGGGACCGTACAATCAGCCCCAGCATTTT.

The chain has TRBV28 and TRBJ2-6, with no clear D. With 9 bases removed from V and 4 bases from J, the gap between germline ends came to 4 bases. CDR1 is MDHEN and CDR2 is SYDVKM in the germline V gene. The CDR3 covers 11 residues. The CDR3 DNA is TGTGCCAGTGCAGGGGCCAACGTCCTGACTTTC. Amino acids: CASAGANVLTF.

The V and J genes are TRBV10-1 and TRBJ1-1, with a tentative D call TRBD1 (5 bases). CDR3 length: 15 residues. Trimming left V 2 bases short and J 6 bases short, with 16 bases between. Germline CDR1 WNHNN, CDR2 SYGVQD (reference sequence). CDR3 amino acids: CASSEVGTQASEAFF. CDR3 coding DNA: TGCGCCAGCAGTGAGGTCGGGACTCAGGCCTCTGAAGCTTTCTTT.

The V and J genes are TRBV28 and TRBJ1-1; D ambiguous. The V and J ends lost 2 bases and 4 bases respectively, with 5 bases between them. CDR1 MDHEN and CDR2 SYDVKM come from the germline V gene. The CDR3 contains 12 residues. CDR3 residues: CASSLLPTEAFF. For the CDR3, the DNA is TGTGCCAGCAGTTTACTCCCCACTGAAGCTTTCTTT.

The CDR3 bases are TGTGCCACCCTGGGTGGTACGCAGTATTTT. Protein: CATLGGTQYF. The chain couples TRBV14 to TRBJ2-3, with D hard to call. V lost 10 bases, J lost 8 bases, and 10 bases lay in between. This CDR3 is built from 10 residues. Germline CDR1 SGHDN, CDR2 FVKESK.